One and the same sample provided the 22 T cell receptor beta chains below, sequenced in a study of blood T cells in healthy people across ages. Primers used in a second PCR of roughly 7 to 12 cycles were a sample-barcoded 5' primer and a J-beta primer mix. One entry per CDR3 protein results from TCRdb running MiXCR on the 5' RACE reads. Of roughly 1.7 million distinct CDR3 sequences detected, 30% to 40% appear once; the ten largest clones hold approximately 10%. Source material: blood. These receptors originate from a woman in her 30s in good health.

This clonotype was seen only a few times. The chain's CDR3 is CASSEAHSGGAGTQYF. The CDR3 nucleotides are TGTGCCAGCAGTGAAGCGCACAGCGGGGGGGCGGGTACGCAGTATTTT. The rearrangement uses TRBV2 and TRBJ2-3; 10 bases are a match to TRBD2. From germline, CDR1 is SNHLY and CDR2 FYNNEI. The CDR3 is 16 residues long. After removal of 0 bases from V and 8 bases from J, the junction contained 8 bases not matched to a gene.

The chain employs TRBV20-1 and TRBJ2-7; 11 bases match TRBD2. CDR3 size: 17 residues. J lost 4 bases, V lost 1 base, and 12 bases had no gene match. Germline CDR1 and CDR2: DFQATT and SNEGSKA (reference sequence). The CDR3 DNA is TGCAGTGCTAGAGCTCATATAACTAGCGGGAGTAGATACGAGCAGTACTTC. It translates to CSARAHITSGSRYEQYF.

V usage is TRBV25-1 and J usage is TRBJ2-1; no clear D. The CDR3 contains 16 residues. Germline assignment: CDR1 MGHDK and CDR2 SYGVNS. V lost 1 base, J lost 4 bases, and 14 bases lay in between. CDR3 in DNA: TGTGCCAGCAGTGAATTGGCAGAGAGCCCTTACAATGAGCAGTTCTTC. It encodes CASSELAESPYNEQFF.

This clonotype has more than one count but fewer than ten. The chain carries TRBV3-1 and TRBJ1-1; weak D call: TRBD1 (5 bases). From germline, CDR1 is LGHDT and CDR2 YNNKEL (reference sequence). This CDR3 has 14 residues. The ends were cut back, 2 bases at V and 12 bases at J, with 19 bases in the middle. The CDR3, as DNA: TGTGCCAGCAGCCAATCCACCGGAGTGGGGCAGTCTTTCTTT. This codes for CASSQSTGVGQSFF.

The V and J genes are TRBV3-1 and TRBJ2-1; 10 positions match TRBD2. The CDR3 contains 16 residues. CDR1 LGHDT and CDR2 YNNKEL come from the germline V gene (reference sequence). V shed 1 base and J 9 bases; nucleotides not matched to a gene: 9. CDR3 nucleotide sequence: TGTGCCAGCAGCCAAGTCGCCCTAGCGGGAGTGGGTGAGCAGTTCTTC. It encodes CASSQVALAGVGEQFF.

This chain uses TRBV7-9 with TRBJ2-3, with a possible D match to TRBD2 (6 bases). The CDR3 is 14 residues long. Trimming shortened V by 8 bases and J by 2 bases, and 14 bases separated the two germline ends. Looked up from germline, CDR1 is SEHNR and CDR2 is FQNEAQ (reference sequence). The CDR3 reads CASDPEGHTDTQYF. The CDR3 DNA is TGTGCCAGCGATCCGGAGGGCCACACAGATACGCAGTATTTT.

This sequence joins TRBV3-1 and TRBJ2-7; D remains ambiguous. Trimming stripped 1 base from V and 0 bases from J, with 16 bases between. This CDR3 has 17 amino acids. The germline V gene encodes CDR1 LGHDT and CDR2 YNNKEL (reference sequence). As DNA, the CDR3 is TGTGCCAGCAGCCAAGTTGTGATACAGAGGAGCTCCTACGAGCAGTACTTC. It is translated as CASSQVVIQRSSYEQYF.

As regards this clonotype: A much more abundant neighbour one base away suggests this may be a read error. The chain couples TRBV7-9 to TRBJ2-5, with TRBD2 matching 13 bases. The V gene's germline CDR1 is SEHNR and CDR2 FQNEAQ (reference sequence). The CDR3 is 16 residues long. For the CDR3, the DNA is TGTGCCGGCAGGGTTACTAGCGGGGGGGCCCAAGAGACCCAGTACTTC. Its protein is CAGRVTSGGAQETQYF.

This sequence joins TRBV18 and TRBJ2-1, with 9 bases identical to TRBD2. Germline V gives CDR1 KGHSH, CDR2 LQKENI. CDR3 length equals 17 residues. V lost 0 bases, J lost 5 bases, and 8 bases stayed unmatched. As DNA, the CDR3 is TGTGCCAGCTCACCACCGGTCTTAGCGGGGGCGAACAATGAGCAGTTCTTC. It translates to CASSPPVLAGANNEQFF.

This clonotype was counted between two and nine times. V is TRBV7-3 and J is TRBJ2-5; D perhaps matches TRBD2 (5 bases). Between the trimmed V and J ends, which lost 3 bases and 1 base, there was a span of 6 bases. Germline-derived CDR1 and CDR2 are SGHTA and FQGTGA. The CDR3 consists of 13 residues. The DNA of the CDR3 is TGTGCCAGCAGCTTTAGCGTCCAAGAGACCCAGTACTTC. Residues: CASSFSVQETQYF.

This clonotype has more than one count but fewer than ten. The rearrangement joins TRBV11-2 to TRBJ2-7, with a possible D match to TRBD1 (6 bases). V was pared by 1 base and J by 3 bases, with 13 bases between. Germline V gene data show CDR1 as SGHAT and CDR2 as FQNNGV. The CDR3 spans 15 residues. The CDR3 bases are TGTGCCAGCAGCTTAGTATCAGGGGTGAGCTACGAGCAGTACTTC. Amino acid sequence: CASSLVSGVSYEQYF. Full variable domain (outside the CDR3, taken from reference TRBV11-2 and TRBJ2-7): EAGVAQSPRYKIIEKRQSVAFWCNPISGHATLYWYQQILGQGPKLLIQFQNNGVVDDSQLPKDRFSAERLKGVDSTLKIQPAKLEDSAVYLCASSLVSGVSYEQYFGPGTRLTVT.

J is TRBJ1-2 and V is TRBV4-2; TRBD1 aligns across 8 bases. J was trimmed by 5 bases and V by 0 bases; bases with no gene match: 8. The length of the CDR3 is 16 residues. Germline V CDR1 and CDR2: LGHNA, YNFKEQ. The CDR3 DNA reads TGTGCCAGCAGCCAAGATTTTGGGGGACAGGCATATGGCTACACCTTC. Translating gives CASSQDFGGQAYGYTF.

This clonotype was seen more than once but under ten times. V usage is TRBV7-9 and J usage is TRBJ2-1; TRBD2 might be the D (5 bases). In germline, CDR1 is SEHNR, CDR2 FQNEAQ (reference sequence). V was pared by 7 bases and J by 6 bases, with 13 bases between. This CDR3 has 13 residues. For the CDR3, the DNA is TGTGCCAGCAACCCCCGAGGAGGCAATGAGCAGTTCTTC. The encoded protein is CASNPRGGNEQFF.

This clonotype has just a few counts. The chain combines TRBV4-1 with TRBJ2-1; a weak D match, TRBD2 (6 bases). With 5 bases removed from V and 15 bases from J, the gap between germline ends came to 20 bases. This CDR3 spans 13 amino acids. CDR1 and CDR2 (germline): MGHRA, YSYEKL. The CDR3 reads CASSSVIAVQRFF. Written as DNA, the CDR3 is TGCGCCAGCAGCTCCGTAATAGCGGTCCAACGGTTCTTC.

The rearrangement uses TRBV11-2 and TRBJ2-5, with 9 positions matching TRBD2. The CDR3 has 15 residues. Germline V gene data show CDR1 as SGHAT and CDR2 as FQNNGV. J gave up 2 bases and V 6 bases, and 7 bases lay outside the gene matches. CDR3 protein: CASRGRGGLQETQYF. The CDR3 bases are TGTGCCAGCAGGGGGCGGGGGGGACTACAAGAGACCCAGTACTTC.

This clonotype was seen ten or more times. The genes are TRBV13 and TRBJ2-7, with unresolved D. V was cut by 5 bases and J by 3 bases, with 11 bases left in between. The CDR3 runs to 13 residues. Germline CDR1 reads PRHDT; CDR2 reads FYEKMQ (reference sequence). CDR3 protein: CASSPGRHYEQYF. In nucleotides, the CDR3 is TGTGCCAGCAGCCCCGGGCGACACTACGAGCAGTACTTC.

The CDR3 region is CASSPTPVQETQYF. The CDR3 DNA reads as TGTGCCAGCAGCCCTACCCCAGTCCAAGAGACCCAGTACTTC. The rearrangement links TRBV7-7 to TRBJ2-5; D unresolved. V was trimmed by 5 bases and J by 1 base, leaving 11 bases between them. CDR1 is SSHAT and CDR2 is FNYEAQ in the germline V gene (reference sequence). The CDR3 consists of 14 residues.

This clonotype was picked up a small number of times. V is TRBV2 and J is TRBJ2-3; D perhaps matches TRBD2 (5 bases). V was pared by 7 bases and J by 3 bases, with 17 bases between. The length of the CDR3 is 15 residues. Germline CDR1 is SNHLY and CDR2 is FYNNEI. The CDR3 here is CASTRAAHTTDTQYF. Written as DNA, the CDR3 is TGTGCCAGCACCCGAGCGGCCCATACAACAGATACGCAGTATTTT.

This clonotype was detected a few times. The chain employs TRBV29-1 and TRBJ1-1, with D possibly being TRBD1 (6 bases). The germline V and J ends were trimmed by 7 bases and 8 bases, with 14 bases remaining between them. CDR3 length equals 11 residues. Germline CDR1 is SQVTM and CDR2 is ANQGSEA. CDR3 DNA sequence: TGCAGCGGGGCGTCAGACAGGGAAGCTTTCTTT. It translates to CSGASDREAFF.

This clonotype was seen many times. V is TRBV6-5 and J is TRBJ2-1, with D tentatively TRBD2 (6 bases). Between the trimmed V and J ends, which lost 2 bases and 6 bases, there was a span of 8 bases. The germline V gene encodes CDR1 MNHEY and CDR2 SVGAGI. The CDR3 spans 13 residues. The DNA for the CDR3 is TGTGCCAGCAGTTACCCGACTAGCAATGAGCAGTTCTTC. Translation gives CASSYPTSNEQFF.

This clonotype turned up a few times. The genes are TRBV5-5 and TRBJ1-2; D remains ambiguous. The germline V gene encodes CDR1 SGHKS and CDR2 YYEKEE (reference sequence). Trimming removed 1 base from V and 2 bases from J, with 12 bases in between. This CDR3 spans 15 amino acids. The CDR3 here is CASSLSPQANYGYTF. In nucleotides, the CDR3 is TGTGCCAGCAGCTTGTCCCCCCAGGCCAACTATGGCTACACCTTC.

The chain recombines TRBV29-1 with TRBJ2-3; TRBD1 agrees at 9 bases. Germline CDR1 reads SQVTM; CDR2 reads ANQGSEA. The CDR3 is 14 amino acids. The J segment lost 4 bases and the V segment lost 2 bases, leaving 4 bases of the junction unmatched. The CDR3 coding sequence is TGCAGCGTTGAACGGACAGGGGTAGCAGATACGCAGTATTTT. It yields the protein CSVERTGVADTQYF.